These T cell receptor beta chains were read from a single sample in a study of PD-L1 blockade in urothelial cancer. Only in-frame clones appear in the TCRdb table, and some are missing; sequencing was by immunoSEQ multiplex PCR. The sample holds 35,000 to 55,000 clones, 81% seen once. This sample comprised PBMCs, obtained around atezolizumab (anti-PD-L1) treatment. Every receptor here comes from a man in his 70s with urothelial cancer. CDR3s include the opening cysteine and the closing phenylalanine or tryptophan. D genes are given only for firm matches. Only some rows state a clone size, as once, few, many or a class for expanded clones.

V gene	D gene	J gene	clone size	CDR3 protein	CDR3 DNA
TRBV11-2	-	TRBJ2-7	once	CASSSYSYEQYF	TGTGCCAGCAGCTCGTATTCCTACGAGCAGTACTTC
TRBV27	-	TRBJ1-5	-	CASSLSPPDSRPQHF	TGTGCCAGCAGTTTAAGTCCCCCTGACTCCCGGCCCCAGCATTTT
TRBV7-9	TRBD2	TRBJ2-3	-	CASSPKRGGRAGTDTQYF	TGTGCCAGCAGCCCAAAACGCGGCGGGAGGGCCGGCACAGATACGCAGTATTTT
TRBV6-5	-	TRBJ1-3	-	CASSYTGGFSGNTIYF	TGTGCCAGCAGTTACACGGGGGGGTTCTCTGGAAACACCATATATTTT
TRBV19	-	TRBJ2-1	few	CASSILAGATNEQFF	TGTGCCAGTAGTATCCTGGCGGGGGCGACCAATGAGCAGTTCTTC
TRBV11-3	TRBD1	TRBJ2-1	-	CASSSTGTGGNEQFF	TGTGCCAGCAGCTCCACCGGGACAGGGGGCAATGAGCAGTTCTTC
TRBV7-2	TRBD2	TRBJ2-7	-	CASSLNPAGANPYEQYF	TGTGCCAGCAGCTTAAATCCGGCGGGAGCCAATCCCTACGAGCAGTACTTC
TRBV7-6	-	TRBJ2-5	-	CASSFPGLETQYF	TGTGCCAGCAGCTTCCCAGGGTTGGAGACCCAGTACTTC
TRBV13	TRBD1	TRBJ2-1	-	CASSTLRDRYGYNEQFF	TGTGCCAGCAGCACCCTGAGGGACAGGTACGGTTACAATGAGCAGTTCTTC
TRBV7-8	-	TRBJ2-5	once	CASSPRRAGGQPRETQYF	TGTGCCAGCAGCCCCCGTCGAGCTGGTGGACAGCCTAGAGAGACCCAGTACTTC
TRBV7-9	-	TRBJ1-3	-	CASSFTGTSSSGNTIYF	TGTGCCAGCAGCTTCACCGGGACATCGAGCTCTGGAAACACCATATATTTT
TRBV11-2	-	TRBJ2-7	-	CASSYSGDSYEQYF	TGTGCCAGCAGCTATAGCGGTGACTCCTACGAGCAGTACTTC
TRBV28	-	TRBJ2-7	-	CASSLPLVSVYEQYF	TGTGCCAGCAGTTTACCACTAGTTTCGGTGTACGAGCAGTACTTC
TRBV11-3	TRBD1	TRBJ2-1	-	CASSLGGGSEQFF	TGTGCCAGCAGCTTAGGAGGGGGCAGTGAGCAGTTCTTC
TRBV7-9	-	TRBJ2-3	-	CASSLYSEDTQYF	TGTGCCAGCAGCTTGTATTCAGAAGATACGCAGTATTTT
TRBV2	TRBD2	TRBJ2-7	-	CASSRSGTTAYEQYF	TGTGCCAGCAGTAGATCGGGGACTACTGCCTACGAGCAGTACTTC
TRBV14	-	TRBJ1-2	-	CASSQQPTGILYGYTF	TGTGCCAGCAGCCAGCAACCTACAGGGATTTTATATGGCTACACCTTC
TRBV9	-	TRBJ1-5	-	CASSPPGGGAQPQHF	TGTGCCAGCAGCCCCCCGGGGGGGGGAGCCCAGCCCCAGCATTTT
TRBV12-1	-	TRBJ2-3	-	CASSSRTSGNTDTQYF	TGTGCCAGCAGCTCTCGTACTAGCGGGAACACAGATACGCAGTATTTT
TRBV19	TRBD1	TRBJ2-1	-	CASSIMAGGMNNEQFF	TGTGCCAGTAGTATAATGGCAGGGGGAATGAACAATGAGCAGTTCTTC
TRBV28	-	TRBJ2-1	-	CALGASLNEQFF	TGTGCCCTTGGCGCTAGCCTCAATGAGCAGTTCTTC
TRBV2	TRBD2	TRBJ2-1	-	CASSAEGGGGSTYNEQFF	TGTGCCAGCAGCGCCGAAGGTGGGGGGGGTAGCACCTACAATGAGCAGTTCTTC
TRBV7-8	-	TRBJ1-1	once	CASRSSLNTEAFF	TGTGCCAGCAGGTCGTCCTTGAACACTGAAGCTTTCTTT
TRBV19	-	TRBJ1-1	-	CASSNTLDTEAFF	TGTGCCAGTAGTAACACGCTTGACACTGAAGCTTTCTTT
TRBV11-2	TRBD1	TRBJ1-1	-	CASSLGGYTGAALNTEAFF	TGTGCCAGCAGCTTAGGGGGATATACAGGGGCCGCGCTGAACACTGAAGCTTTCTTT
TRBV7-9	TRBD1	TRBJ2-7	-	CASSPPRQGATYEQYF	TGTGCCAGCAGCCCCCCCCGGCAGGGGGCAACCTACGAGCAGTACTTC
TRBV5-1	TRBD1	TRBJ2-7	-	CASSWDSYEQYF	TGCGCCAGCAGCTGGGACAGCTACGAGCAGTACTTC
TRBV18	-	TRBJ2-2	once	CASSPLILRNTGELFF	TGTGCCAGCTCACCATTAATTCTGAGGAACACCGGGGAGCTGTTTTTT